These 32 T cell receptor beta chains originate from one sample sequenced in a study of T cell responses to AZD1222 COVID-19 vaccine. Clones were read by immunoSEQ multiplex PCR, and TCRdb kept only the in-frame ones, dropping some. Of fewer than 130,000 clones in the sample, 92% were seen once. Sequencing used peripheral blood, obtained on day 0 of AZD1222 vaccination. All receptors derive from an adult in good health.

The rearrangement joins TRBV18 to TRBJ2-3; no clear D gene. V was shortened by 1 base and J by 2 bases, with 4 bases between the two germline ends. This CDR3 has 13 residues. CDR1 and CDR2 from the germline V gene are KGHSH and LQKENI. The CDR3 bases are TGTGCCAGCTCACCACAAGCCACAGATACGCAGTATTTT. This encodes CASSPQATDTQYF.

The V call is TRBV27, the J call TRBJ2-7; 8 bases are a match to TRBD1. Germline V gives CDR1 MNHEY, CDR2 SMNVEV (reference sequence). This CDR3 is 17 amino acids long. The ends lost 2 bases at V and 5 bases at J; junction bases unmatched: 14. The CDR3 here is CASSLGGEAGGIHEQYF. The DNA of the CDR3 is TGTGCCAGCAGTTTAGGGGGTGAGGCAGGGGGCATCCACGAGCAGTACTTC.

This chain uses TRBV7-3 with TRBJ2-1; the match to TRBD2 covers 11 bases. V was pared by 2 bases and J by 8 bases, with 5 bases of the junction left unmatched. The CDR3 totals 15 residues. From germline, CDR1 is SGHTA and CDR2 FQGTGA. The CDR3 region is CASSLGTSGRDEQFF. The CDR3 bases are TGTGCCAGCAGCTTAGGGACTAGCGGAAGAGATGAGCAGTTCTTC.

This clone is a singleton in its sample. CDR3 sequence (DNA): TGTGCCAGCAGCGTGCGGACCGGGAGCTCTGGGGCCAACGTCCTGACTTTC. Translated: CASSVRTGSSGANVLTF. The rearrangement joins TRBV9 to TRBJ2-6; D might be TRBD2 (6 bases). The CDR3 contains 17 residues. Germline assignment: CDR1 SGDLS and CDR2 YYNGEE. Trimming removed 2 bases from V and 0 bases from J, with 12 bases in between.

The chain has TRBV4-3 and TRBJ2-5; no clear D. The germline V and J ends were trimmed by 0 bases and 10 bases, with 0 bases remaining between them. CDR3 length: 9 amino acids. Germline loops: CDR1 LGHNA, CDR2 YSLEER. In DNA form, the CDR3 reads TGCGCCAGCAGCCAAGACCAGTACTTC. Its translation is CASSQDQYF.

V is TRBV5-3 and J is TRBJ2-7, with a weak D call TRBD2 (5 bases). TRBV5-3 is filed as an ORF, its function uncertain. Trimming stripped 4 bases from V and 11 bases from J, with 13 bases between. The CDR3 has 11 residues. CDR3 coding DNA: TGTGCCAGAAGCCCCGCCCGGGGTAAGTACTTC. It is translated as CARSPARGKYF.

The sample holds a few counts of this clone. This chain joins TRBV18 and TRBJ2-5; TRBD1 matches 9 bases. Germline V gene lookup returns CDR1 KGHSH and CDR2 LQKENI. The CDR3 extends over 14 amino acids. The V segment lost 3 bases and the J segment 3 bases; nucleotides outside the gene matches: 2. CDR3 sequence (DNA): TGTGCCAGCTCACCGAGGACAGGGGAAGAGACCCAGTACTTC. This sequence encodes CASSPRTGEETQYF.

CDR3 amino acids: CSASGFNTEAFF. CDR3 DNA: TGCAGCGCATCGGGCTTCAACACTGAAGCTTTCTTT. This sequence joins TRBV29-1 and TRBJ1-1; D gene uncertain. Germline lookup yields CDR1 SQVTM and CDR2 ANQGSEA. V was pared by 7 bases and J by 2 bases, with 11 bases between. The length of the CDR3 is 12 residues.

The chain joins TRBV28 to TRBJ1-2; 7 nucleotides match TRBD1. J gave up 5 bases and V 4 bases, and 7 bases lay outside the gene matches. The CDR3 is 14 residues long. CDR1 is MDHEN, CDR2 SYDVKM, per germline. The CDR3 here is CASSSGGAVYGYTF. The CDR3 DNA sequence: TGTGCCAGCAGTTCAGGGGGGGCGGTATATGGCTACACCTTC.

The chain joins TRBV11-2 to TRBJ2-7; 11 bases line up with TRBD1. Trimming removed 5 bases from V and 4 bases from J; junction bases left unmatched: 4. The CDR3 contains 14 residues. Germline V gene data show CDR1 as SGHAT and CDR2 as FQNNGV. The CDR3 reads CASSVGTGGYEQYF. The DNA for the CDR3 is TGTGCCAGCAGCGTCGGGACAGGGGGTTACGAGCAGTACTTC.

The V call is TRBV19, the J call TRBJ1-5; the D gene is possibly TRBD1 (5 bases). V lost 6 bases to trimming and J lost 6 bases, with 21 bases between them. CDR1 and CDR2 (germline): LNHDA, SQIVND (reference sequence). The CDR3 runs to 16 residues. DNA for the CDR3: TGTGCCAGTAGCCAGACCGGGGCCCTATCTGGTCAGCCCCAGCATTTT. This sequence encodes CASSQTGALSGQPQHF. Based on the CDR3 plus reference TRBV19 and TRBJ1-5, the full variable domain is DGGITQSPKYLFRKEGQNVTLSCEQNLNHDAMYWYRQDPGQGLRLIYYSQIVNDFQKGDIAEGYSVSREKKESFPLTVTSAQKNPTAFYLCASSQTGALSGQPQHFGDGTRLSIL.

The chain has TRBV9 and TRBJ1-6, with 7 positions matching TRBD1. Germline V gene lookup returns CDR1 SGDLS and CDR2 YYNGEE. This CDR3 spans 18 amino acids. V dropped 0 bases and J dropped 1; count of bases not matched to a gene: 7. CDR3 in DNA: TGTGCCAGCAGCGTAGGGCCCCACAGGGGATCCTATAATTCACCCCTCCACTTT. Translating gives CASSVGPHRGSYNSPLHF.

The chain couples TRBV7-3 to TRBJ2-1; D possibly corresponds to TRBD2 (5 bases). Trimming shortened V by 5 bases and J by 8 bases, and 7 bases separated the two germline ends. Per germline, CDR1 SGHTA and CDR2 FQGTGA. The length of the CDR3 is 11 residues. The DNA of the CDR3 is TGTGCCAGCAGCGCCGGGGATGAGCAGTTCTTC. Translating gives CASSAGDEQFF.

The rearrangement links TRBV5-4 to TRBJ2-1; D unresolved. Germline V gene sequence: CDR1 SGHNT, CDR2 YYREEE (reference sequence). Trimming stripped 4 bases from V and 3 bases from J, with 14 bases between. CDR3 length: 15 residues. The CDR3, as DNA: TGTGCCAGCAGCAGGGAACACCCCCTCTACAATGAGCAGTTCTTC. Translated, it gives CASSREHPLYNEQFF.

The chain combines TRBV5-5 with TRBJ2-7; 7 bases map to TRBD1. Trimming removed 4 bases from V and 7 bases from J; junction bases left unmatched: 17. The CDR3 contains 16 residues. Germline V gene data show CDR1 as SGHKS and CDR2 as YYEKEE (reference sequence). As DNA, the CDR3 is TGTGCCAGCAGCATCCTATCCGGGACAGCCCAAGGGGAGCAGTACTTC. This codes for CASSILSGTAQGEQYF.

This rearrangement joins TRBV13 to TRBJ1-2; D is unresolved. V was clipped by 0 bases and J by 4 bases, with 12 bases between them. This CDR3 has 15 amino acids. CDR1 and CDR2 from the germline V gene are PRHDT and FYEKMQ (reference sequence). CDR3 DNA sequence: TGTGCCAGCAGCTTAGGGACCGCTCCTTCCTATGGCTACACCTTC. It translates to CASSLGTAPSYGYTF.

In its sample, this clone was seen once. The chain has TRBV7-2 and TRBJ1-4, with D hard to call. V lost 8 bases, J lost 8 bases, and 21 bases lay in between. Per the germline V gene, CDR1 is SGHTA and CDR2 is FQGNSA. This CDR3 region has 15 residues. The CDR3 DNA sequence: TGTGCCAGCCGTCCCGGAGGGCGGGAAGGGGAAAAACTGTTTTTT. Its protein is CASRPGGREGEKLFF.

CDR3 protein: CATSREDYEQYF. For the CDR3, the DNA is TGTGCCACCAGCAGAGAAGACTACGAGCAGTACTTC. The V call is TRBV15, the J call TRBJ2-7; D not certain. The V gene's germline CDR1 is LNHNV and CDR2 YYDKDF (reference sequence). This CDR3 is built from 12 residues. V shed 0 bases and J shed 3 bases, with 3 bases lying between them.

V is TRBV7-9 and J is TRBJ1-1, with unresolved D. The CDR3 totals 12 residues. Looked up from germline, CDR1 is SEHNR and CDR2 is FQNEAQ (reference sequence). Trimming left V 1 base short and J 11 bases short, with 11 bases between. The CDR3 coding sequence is TGTGCCAGCAGCTTAGATACCGGGAGCGCTTTCTTT. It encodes CASSLDTGSAFF.

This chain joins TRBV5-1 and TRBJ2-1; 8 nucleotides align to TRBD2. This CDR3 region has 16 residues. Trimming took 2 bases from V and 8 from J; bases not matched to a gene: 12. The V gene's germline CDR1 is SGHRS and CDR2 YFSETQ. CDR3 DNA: TGCGCCAGCAGCTTTAATACGGGAGGGCCCTCCGATGAGCAGTTCTTC. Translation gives CASSFNTGGPSDEQFF.

Written as DNA, the CDR3 is TGCGCCAGCAGTGAGAGACGGTCAGGGTATGGCTACACCTTC. Its protein is CASSERRSGYGYTF. V is TRBV10-1 and J is TRBJ1-2; the D gene is possibly TRBD1 (5 bases). With 2 bases removed from V and 5 bases from J, the gap between germline ends came to 12 bases. Per germline, CDR1 WNHNN and CDR2 SYGVQD (reference sequence). CDR3 length equals 14 residues.

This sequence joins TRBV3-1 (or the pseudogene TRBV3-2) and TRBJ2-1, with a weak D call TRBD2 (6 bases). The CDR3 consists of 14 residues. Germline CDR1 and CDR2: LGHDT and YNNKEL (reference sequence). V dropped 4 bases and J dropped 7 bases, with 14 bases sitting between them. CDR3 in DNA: TGTGCCAGCAGCCGGCGGGATGGAGGTAATGAGCAGTTCTTC. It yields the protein CASSRRDGGNEQFF.

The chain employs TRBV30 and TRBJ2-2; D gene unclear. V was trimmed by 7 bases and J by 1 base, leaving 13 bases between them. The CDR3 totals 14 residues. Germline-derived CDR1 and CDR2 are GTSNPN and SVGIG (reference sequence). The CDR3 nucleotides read TGTGCCTCCACGATGGGCAGGAACACCGGGGAGCTGTTTTTT. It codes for CASTMGRNTGELFF.

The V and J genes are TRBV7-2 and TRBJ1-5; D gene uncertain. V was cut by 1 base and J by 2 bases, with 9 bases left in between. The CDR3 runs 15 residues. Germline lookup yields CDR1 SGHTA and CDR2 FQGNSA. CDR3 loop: CASSLGWGGNQPQHF. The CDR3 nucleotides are TGTGCCAGCAGCTTAGGATGGGGTGGCAATCAGCCCCAGCATTTT.

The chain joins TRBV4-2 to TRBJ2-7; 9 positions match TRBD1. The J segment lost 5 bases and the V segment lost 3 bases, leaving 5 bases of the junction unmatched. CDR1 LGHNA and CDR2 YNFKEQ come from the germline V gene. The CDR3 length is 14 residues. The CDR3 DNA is TGTGCCAGCAGCCACCGGACAGGGGTCGACGAGCAGTACTTC. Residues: CASSHRTGVDEQYF.

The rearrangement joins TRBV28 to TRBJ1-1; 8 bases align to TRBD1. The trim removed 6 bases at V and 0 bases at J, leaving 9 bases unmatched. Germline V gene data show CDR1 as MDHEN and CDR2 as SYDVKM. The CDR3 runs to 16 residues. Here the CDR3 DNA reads TGTGCCAGCAGCAAGGACAGGGCCCCCCTGAACACTGAAGCTTTCTTT. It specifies CASSKDRAPLNTEAFF.

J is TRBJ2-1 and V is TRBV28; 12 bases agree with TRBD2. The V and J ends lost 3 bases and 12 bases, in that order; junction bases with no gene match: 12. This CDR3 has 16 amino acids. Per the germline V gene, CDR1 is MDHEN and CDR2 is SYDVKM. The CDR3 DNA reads TGTGCCAGCAGTTTCGGACTAGCGGGGTTGAGGGTGGGGCAGTTCTTC. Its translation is CASSFGLAGLRVGQFF.

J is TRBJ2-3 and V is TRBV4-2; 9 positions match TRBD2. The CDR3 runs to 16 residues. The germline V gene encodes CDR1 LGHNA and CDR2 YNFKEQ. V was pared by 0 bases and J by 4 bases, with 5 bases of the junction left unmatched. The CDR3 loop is CASSQDVASGADTQYF. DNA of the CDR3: TGTGCCAGCAGCCAAGATGTAGCTAGCGGGGCAGATACGCAGTATTTT.

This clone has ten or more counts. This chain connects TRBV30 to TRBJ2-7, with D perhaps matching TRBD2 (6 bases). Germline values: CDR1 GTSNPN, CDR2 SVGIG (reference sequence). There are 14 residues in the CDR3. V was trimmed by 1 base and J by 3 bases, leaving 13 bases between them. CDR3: CAWSAGTPRYEQYF. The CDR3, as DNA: TGTGCCTGGAGTGCTGGGACTCCTCGCTACGAGCAGTACTTC.

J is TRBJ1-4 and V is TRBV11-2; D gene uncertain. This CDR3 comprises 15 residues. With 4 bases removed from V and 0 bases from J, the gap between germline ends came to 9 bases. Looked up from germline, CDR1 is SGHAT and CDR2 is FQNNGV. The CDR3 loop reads CASSSRNATNEKLFF. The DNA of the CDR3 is TGTGCCAGCAGCTCCCGGAATGCAACTAATGAAAAACTGTTTTTT.

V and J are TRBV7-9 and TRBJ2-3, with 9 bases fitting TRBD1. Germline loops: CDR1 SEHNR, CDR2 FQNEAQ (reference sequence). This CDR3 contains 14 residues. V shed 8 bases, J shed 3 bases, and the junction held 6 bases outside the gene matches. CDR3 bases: TGTGCCAGCCTTCCACAGGGGGCAACAGATACGCAGTATTTT. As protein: CASLPQGATDTQYF.

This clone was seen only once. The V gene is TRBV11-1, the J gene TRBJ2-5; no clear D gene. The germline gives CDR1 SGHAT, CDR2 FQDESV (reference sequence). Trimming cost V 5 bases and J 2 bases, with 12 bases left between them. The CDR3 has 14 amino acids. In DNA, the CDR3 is TGTGCCAGCAGCCCAGCCCGAGGACAAGAGACCCAGTACTTC. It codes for CASSPARGQETQYF. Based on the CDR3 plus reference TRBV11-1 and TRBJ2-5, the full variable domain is EAEVAQSPRYKITEKSQAVAFWCDPISGHATLYWYRQILGQGPELLVQFQDESVVDDSQLPKDRFSAERLKGVDSTLKIQPAELGDSAMYLCASSPARGQETQYFGPGTRLLVL.